A single sample gave rise to the 30 T cell receptor beta chains below, sequenced in a study of cytomegalovirus exposure and HLA in healthy donors. Sequencing was performed with immunoSEQ multiplex PCR; in TCRdb, only in-frame clones are kept and a portion is missing. The sample contains roughly 270,000 clones, over 75% of which appear only once. Sequencing used PBMCs. These receptors came from a woman between 18 and 29 years old in good health and CMV-seronegative.

V usage is TRBV18 and J usage is TRBJ1-2; D possibly corresponds to TRBD1 (6 bases). V lost 5 bases to trimming and J lost 0 bases, with 13 bases between them. The germline gives CDR1 KGHSH, CDR2 LQKENI. The CDR3 covers 15 residues. The CDR3 nucleotides are TGTGCCAGCTCATTGGGCGAGGGGGCTAACTATGGCTACACCTTC. Translated: CASSLGEGANYGYTF.

This rearrangement joins TRBV6-1 to TRBJ2-1; a possible D gene is TRBD2 (5 bases). Germline assignment: CDR1 MNHNS and CDR2 SASEGT. The CDR3 loop spans 15 amino acids. Deletions cut 4 bases from V and 10 bases from J, with 20 bases between. CDR3 region: CASSGTEAVIREQFF. The CDR3 nucleotides read TGTGCCAGCAGTGGGACGGAGGCCGTTATTAGGGAGCAGTTCTTC.

The chain carries TRBV27 and TRBJ2-2; 8 positions agree with TRBD1. J was trimmed by 4 bases and V by 6 bases; bases with no gene match: 4. Germline V gene lookup returns CDR1 MNHEY and CDR2 SMNVEV (reference sequence). The CDR3 totals 14 residues. The chain's CDR3 is CASRRGQGTGELFF. CDR3 nucleotides: TGTGCCAGCAGACGAGGACAGGGCACCGGGGAGCTGTTTTTT.

The chain employs TRBV11-1 and TRBJ2-4; 7 positions match TRBD1. The length of the CDR3 is 16 residues. Germline CDR1 and CDR2: SGHAT and FQDESV (reference sequence). With V trimmed by 5 bases and J by 0 bases, 7 bases remained unmatched. The CDR3 region is CASSARQGLAKNIQYF. The DNA for the CDR3 is TGTGCCAGCAGCGCCCGACAGGGATTAGCCAAAAACATTCAGTACTTC. Based on the CDR3 plus reference TRBV11-1 and TRBJ2-4, the full variable domain is EAEVAQSPRYKITEKSQAVAFWCDPISGHATLYWYRQILGQGPELLVQFQDESVVDDSQLPKDRFSAERLKGVDSTLKIQPAELGDSAMYLCASSARQGLAKNIQYFGAGTRLSVL.

CDR3 amino acids: CAIRGGEKGYEQYF. As DNA, the CDR3 is TGTGCCATCAGGGGGGGGGAGAAGGGATACGAGCAGTACTTC. The chain joins TRBV10-3 to TRBJ2-7; 7 bases are shared with TRBD2. The V gene's germline CDR1 is ENHRY and CDR2 SYGVKD. The CDR3 has 14 amino acids. Trimming at V came to 6 bases and at J to 4 bases, leaving 9 bases not matched to a gene.

CDR3 residues: CASSYLSTRSTDTQYF. CDR3 bases: TGTGCCAGCAGCTACCTATCAACTAGGAGCACAGATACGCAGTATTTT. The chain combines TRBV5-4 with TRBJ2-3, with D tentatively TRBD2 (5 bases). Germline lookup yields CDR1 SGHNT and CDR2 YYREEE (reference sequence). V lost 3 bases and J lost 0, with 14 bases in between. CDR3 length equals 16 residues.

The chain combines TRBV28 with TRBJ1-5; D gene ambiguous. The CDR3 runs 13 residues. The germline gives CDR1 MDHEN, CDR2 SYDVKM. Deletions cut 3 bases from V and 8 bases from J, with 11 bases between. CDR3 coding DNA: TGTGCCAGCAGTTTGTGGAGCGGGGAGCCCCAGCATTTT. Protein: CASSLWSGEPQHF.

The V gene is TRBV25-1, the J gene TRBJ2-7; perhaps TRBD2 as D (6 bases). Trimming took off 2 bases at V and 2 bases at J, with 19 bases between the two ends. Germline-derived CDR1 and CDR2 are MGHDK and SYGVNS. The CDR3 extends over 17 amino acids. This CDR3 reads CASSEASDSIPTYEQYF. In DNA form, the CDR3 reads TGTGCCAGCAGTGAAGCTAGCGACTCAATTCCGACCTACGAGCAGTACTTC.

This CDR3 reads CASSPRFGGVTNEKLFF. CDR3 bases: TGTGCCAGCAGTCCCCGGTTTGGTGGTGTAACTAATGAAAAACTGTTTTTT. This sequence joins TRBV28 and TRBJ1-4, with D unclear. CDR1 and CDR2 from the germline V gene are MDHEN and SYDVKM. The V end was cut by 5 bases, the J end by 1 base, with 17 bases between. CDR3 size: 17 residues. The full variable domain, with the rest looked up from reference TRBV28 and TRBJ1-4, is DVKVTQSSRYLVKRTGEKVFLECVQDMDHENMFWYRQDPGLGLRLIYFSYDVKMKEKGDIPEGYSVSREKKERFSLILESASTNQTSMYLCASSPRFGGVTNEKLFFGSGTQLSVL.

The CDR3 bases are TGTGCCAGCAATAAATCGACAGGGAGGAATGAAAAACTGTTTTTT. It is translated as CASNKSTGRNEKLFF. The J gene is TRBJ1-4, the V gene TRBV28; 7 bases are a match to TRBD1. The V gene's germline CDR1 is MDHEN and CDR2 SYDVKM. Trimming removed 7 bases from V and 5 bases from J; junction bases left unmatched: 10. This CDR3 is 15 amino acids long.

The chain carries TRBV4-1 and TRBJ2-1; D possibly corresponds to TRBD2 (5 bases). The V end lost 2 bases, the J end lost 2 bases, and 10 bases lay between the germline ends. This CDR3 has 15 amino acids. Germline CDR1 MGHRA, CDR2 YSYEKL. The CDR3 DNA is TGCGCCAGCAGCCAAATCGGGATGGCCTACAATGAGCAGTTCTTC. It is translated as CASSQIGMAYNEQFF.

CDR3 nucleotide sequence: TGCGCCAGCAGTGAGGCAGGGGGTGGGTACGAGCAGTACTTC. Translated: CASSEAGGGYEQYF. The chain is built from TRBV10-2 and TRBJ2-7; 7 nucleotides line up with TRBD1. V trimming: 2 bases; J trimming: 4 bases; junction bases outside the gene matches: 5. The V gene's germline CDR1 is WSHSY and CDR2 SAAADI. The CDR3 is made up of 14 amino acids.

The V gene is TRBV19, the J gene TRBJ2-7; possibly TRBD1 for D (5 bases). Germline V CDR1 and CDR2: LNHDA, SQIVND (reference sequence). This CDR3 spans 13 amino acids. V was shortened by 4 bases and J by 1 base, with 8 bases between the two germline ends. The CDR3 DNA follows: TGTGCCAGTAGTAAAAGGGGATCCTACGAGCAGTACTTC. Its protein is CASSKRGSYEQYF. The full variable domain, in which reference TRBV19 and TRBJ2-7 provide the parts outside the CDR3, is DGGITQSPKYLFRKEGQNVTLSCEQNLNHDAMYWYRQDPGQGLRLIYYSQIVNDFQKGDIAEGYSVSREKKESFPLTVTSAQKNPTAFYLCASSKRGSYEQYFGPGTRLTVT.

The rearrangement uses TRBV7-9 and TRBJ2-3; 10 nucleotides agree with TRBD2. The CDR3 extends over 15 amino acids. Trimming cost V 6 bases and J 4 bases; bases outside gene matches: 7. Per the germline V gene, CDR1 is SEHNR and CDR2 is FQNEAQ (reference sequence). This CDR3 is CASRWLAGDPDTQYF. CDR3 DNA: TGTGCCAGCAGATGGCTAGCGGGAGATCCAGATACGCAGTATTTT.

The chain combines TRBV6-1 with TRBJ2-2; tentative D call: TRBD1 (5 bases). Germline V lookup: CDR1 MNHNS, CDR2 SASEGT. The CDR3 runs 13 residues. V gave up 8 bases and J gave up 4 bases, with 11 bases separating them. The CDR3 nucleotides are TGTGCCAGCCGGCAGGGCAGCACCGGGGAGCTGTTTTTT. It yields the protein CASRQGSTGELFF.

CDR3 amino acids: CASSGSSGSNNEQFF. As DNA, the CDR3 is TGTGCCAGCAGTGGGTCCAGCGGATCAAACAATGAGCAGTTCTTC. J is TRBJ2-1 and V is TRBV2, with D possibly TRBD2 on 5 matching bases. From germline, CDR1 is SNHLY and CDR2 FYNNEI. The CDR3 has 15 residues. The V gene lost 4 bases and the J gene lost 5 bases, with 15 bases spanning the gap.

This rearrangement joins TRBV9 to TRBJ2-1, with TRBD2 matching over 7 bases. The junction had 5 bases not matched to a gene; V was cut back by 2 bases and J by 0 bases. This CDR3 region has 16 residues. Germline CDR1 and CDR2: SGDLS and YYNGEE. The CDR3 loop reads CASSVSSSGSYNEQFF. CDR3 sequence (DNA): TGTGCCAGCAGCGTGAGTTCTAGCGGCTCCTACAATGAGCAGTTCTTC.

In its sample, this clone was seen once. The CDR3 loop is CASSVLAETYEQYF. Here the CDR3 DNA reads TGTGCCAGCAGTGTACTAGCGGAGACCTACGAGCAGTACTTC. The V gene is TRBV6-4, the J gene TRBJ2-7, with 8 positions matching TRBD2. Germline lookup yields CDR1 MRHNA and CDR2 SNTAGT. The V gene end was trimmed by 4 bases and the J gene end by 2 bases; junction bases not matched to a gene: 4. The CDR3 length is 14 residues.

This chain links TRBV2 with TRBJ1-5; 7 positions agree with TRBD1. CDR3 length equals 15 residues. Germline assignment: CDR1 SNHLY and CDR2 FYNNEI. V lost 7 bases, J lost 2 bases, and 8 bases stayed unmatched. The CDR3 loop is CASNLQGSGNQPQHF. DNA for the CDR3: TGTGCCAGCAACCTACAGGGGTCTGGCAATCAGCCCCAGCATTTT.

The chain is built from TRBV28 and TRBJ2-6; TRBD1 matches at 11 bases. Per the germline V gene, CDR1 is MDHEN and CDR2 is SYDVKM. CDR3 length equals 17 residues. J was trimmed by 0 bases and V by 5 bases; bases with no gene match: 3. This chain's CDR3 is CASSRTGGRSGANVLTF. In nucleotides, the CDR3 is TGTGCCAGCAGTCGGACAGGGGGCCGCTCTGGGGCCAACGTCCTGACTTTC.

This clone was counted a single time. V and J are TRBV10-1 and TRBJ2-3, with D perhaps matching TRBD2 (5 bases). The CDR3 sequence is 15 residues long. Per germline, CDR1 WNHNN and CDR2 SYGVQD (reference sequence). V was pared by 5 bases and J by 1 base, with 13 bases between. The CDR3 DNA reads as TGCGCCAGCAGTCACGGGCCTAGCCGCACAGATACGCAGTATTTT. Encoded protein: CASSHGPSRTDTQYF.

The genes are TRBV4-2 and TRBJ2-5; TRBD2 agrees at 8 bases. J was trimmed by 0 bases and V by 1 base; bases with no gene match: 7. The CDR3 runs to 17 residues. Germline V gene lookup returns CDR1 LGHNA and CDR2 YNFKEQ. The CDR3 sequence is CASSQAEGGGNQETQYF. CDR3 in DNA: TGTGCCAGCAGCCAAGCAGAGGGCGGGGGGAACCAAGAGACCCAGTACTTC.

V and J are TRBV25-1 and TRBJ2-7; D ambiguous. The CDR3 spans 14 residues. CDR1 and CDR2 from the germline V gene are MGHDK and SYGVNS. The ends were cut back, 0 bases at V and 1 base at J, with 7 bases in the middle. The CDR3 loop is CASSEYPESYEQYF. DNA for the CDR3: TGTGCCAGCAGTGAATATCCTGAGTCCTACGAGCAGTACTTC.

The chain links TRBV6-1 to TRBJ2-7; D uncertain. Germline V gene lookup returns CDR1 MNHNS and CDR2 SASEGT. The V end was cut by 3 bases, the J end by 2 bases, with 11 bases between. The CDR3 runs to 14 residues. CDR3 region: CASSDLYTAYEQYF. The CDR3 region has the DNA TGTGCCAGCAGTGATCTGTACACAGCCTACGAGCAGTACTTC.

The rearrangement joins TRBV5-1 to TRBJ2-3; D remains unclear. The V gene lost 6 bases and the J gene lost 1 base, with 12 bases spanning the gap. The CDR3 totals 14 residues. Germline V gene lookup returns CDR1 SGHRS and CDR2 YFSETQ. The CDR3: CASTTDAGTDTQYF. The CDR3, as DNA: TGCGCCAGCACCACTGACGCGGGCACAGATACGCAGTATTTT.

The rearrangement uses TRBV5-1 and TRBJ2-7, with D maybe TRBD2 (7 bases). Trimming took off 4 bases at V and 2 bases at J, with 22 bases between the two ends. This CDR3 has 17 amino acids. Germline V CDR1 and CDR2: SGHRS, YFSETQ. This CDR3 is CASSERLGGLLTYEQYF. CDR3 bases: TGCGCCAGCAGCGAACGACTGGGGGGGCTCCTAACCTACGAGCAGTACTTC.

This chain connects TRBV5-4 to TRBJ2-3; TRBD1 aligns across 7 bases. The CDR3 sequence is 17 residues long. Trimming at V came to 3 bases and at J to 1 base, leaving 11 bases not matched to a gene. Germline V gives CDR1 SGHNT, CDR2 YYREEE (reference sequence). For the CDR3, the DNA is TGTGCCAGCAGCTCCCCTCCGACAGGGATGGGCACAGATACGCAGTATTTT. Protein product: CASSSPPTGMGTDTQYF.

The chain combines TRBV29-1 with TRBJ2-7, with D possibly being TRBD2 (5 bases). The CDR3 has 17 amino acids. Between the trimmed V and J ends, which lost 5 bases and 2 bases, there was a span of 25 bases. Germline CDR1 is SQVTM and CDR2 is ANQGSEA. CDR3 sequence reads: CSVRRRGKSPLTYEQYF. The CDR3 DNA is TGCAGCGTTCGCAGGAGAGGGAAGTCCCCTCTCACCTACGAGCAGTACTTC.

J is TRBJ2-7 and V is TRBV27; TRBD2 matches at 7 bases. In germline, CDR1 is MNHEY, CDR2 SMNVEV (reference sequence). V gave up 8 bases and J gave up 11 bases; unmatched junction bases: 9. This CDR3 spans 11 amino acids. The CDR3 sequence: CASGGVEAEYF. Here the CDR3 DNA reads TGTGCCAGCGGGGGGGTGGAGGCTGAGTACTTC.

This rearrangement joins TRBV21-1 to TRBJ1-4. TRBV21-1 is tagged as a pseudogene. The CDR3 has 19 residues. The CDR3 is CASSKPPPSGFYGGVELFF. CDR3 DNA sequence: TGTGCCAGCAGCAAACCCCCGCCGAGTGGGTTTTATGGAGGTGTTGAGCTGTTTTTT.